This TCR beta chain is from a study of shared clonotypes between healthy human individuals. Per the original methods: Filtering of immunoSEQ junctional sequences could not match full-length read filtering. Here immunoSEQ multiplex PCR was the method, and the copy in TCRdb shows in-frame clones only, minus some. V and J calls and clone size are given by that table; D and trimming were obtained from the DNA. Found here are about 470,000 clones, 70% to 80% of them singletons; the top ten hold roughly 13%. Genomic DNA for unsorted samples, which was extracted with the QIAamp DNA Blood Mini kit, came from 81 million or so PBMCs. The clonotype comes from a woman between 35 and 50 years old in good health. Some clones in this sample may be carry-over from other donors' samples. The sequenced sample consisted of PBMCs.

CDR3 sequence: CASARVSATYGYTF. In nucleotides, the CDR3 is TGTGCCAGCGCTCGGGTATCCGCCACCTATGGCTACACCTTC. This chain uses TRBV11-1 with TRBJ1-2; D is unresolved. The CDR3 contains 14 residues. Germline values: CDR1 SGHAT, CDR2 FQDESV (reference sequence). V lost 8 bases and J lost 4, with 17 bases in between.